The 30 T cell receptor beta chains given below trace back to one sample, sequenced in a study of blood T cell repertoires in COVID-19. TCRdb's table, derived via immunoSEQ multiplex PCR, lists solely in-frame clones and lacks some. The table has roughly 60,000 clones, 80% to 85% seen once; the top ten hold about 8.8%. Sequenced: peripheral blood. These receptor sequences come from an elderly man with COVID-19, enrolled during active disease.

V and J are TRBV5-1 and TRBJ1-4, with 8 bases lining up with TRBD1. CDR1 is SGHRS, CDR2 YFSETQ, per germline. V lost 4 bases to trimming and J lost 3 bases; unmatched junction nucleotides: 11. This CDR3 has 17 residues. The CDR3 region has the DNA TGCGCCAGCAGCACCAGGGGGCCTGGGTTTTCTAATGAAAAACTGTTTTTT. It translates to CASSTRGPGFSNEKLFF.

This chain connects TRBV5-1 to TRBJ1-1; 8 bases map to TRBD1. Per germline, CDR1 SGHRS and CDR2 YFSETQ. V lost 0 bases and J lost 1; bases outside the gene matches: 2. The CDR3 has 15 residues. CDR3 sequence (DNA): TGCGCCAGCAGCTTGGGGACAGGGAGGAACACTGAAGCTTTCTTT. Translating gives CASSLGTGRNTEAFF.

With regard to this clone: The limits of the CDR3 on the DNA are not certain, so only TCRdb's listed CDR3 is given. The chain carries TRBV20-1 and TRBJ2-1; whether TRBD2, the table's D call, matches the DNA was not checked. The CDR3 is 14 residues long, counting both termini. Germline loops: CDR1 DFQATT, CDR2 SNEGSKA (reference sequence). The CDR3 region is CSASKVASGSGEFF.

The chain couples TRBV7-9 to TRBJ2-7, with 8 positions matching TRBD2. Germline V gene data show CDR1 as SEHNR and CDR2 as FQNEAQ (reference sequence). V trimming: 11 bases; J trimming: 3 bases; junction bases outside the gene matches: 12. This CDR3 region has 14 residues. The CDR3 DNA is TGTGCCGGGCTGAAAGCGGGAGAGATCTACGAGCAGTACTTC. Its protein product is CAGLKAGEIYEQYF.

This chain joins TRBV27 and TRBJ2-6, with D perhaps TRBD1 (6 bases). V was cut by 3 bases and J by 4 bases, with 16 bases left in between. The CDR3 sequence is 17 residues long. Germline V gene lookup returns CDR1 MNHEY and CDR2 SMNVEV (reference sequence). The CDR3 sequence: CASSFRGGAVGANVLTF. DNA of the CDR3: TGTGCCAGCAGTTTCCGAGGGGGAGCGGTAGGGGCCAACGTCCTGACTTTC.

The chain combines TRBV10-3 with TRBJ2-7; 10 bases are shared with TRBD1. The CDR3 loop spans 15 amino acids. J lost 1 base, V lost 6 bases, and 6 bases had no gene match. Germline CDR1 reads ENHRY; CDR2 reads SYGVKD. The CDR3: CAISSGQGVSYEQYV. CDR3 DNA: TGTGCCATCAGCTCCGGACAGGGGGTTTCCTACGAGCAGTACGTC.

This chain uses TRBV18 with TRBJ1-6; TRBD1 is a possible D gene (6 bases). V lost 0 bases and J 10 bases, leaving 13 bases between the germline ends. Germline V gives CDR1 KGHSH, CDR2 LQKENI. This CDR3 spans 15 amino acids. The CDR3 loop is CASSPPTGGNSPLHF. CDR3 in DNA: TGTGCCAGCTCACCACCGACAGGCGGAAACTCACCCCTCCACTTT.

The J gene is TRBJ1-5, the V gene TRBV10-3; possible D gene TRBD1, 6 bases. The CDR3 runs to 14 residues. Germline V lookup: CDR1 ENHRY, CDR2 SYGVKD. Trimming took 8 bases from V and 2 from J, leaving 13 bases between them. CDR3: CAIGGPGGNQPQHF. The DNA of the CDR3 is TGTGCCATCGGGGGCCCCGGAGGCAATCAGCCCCAGCATTTT.

The chain employs TRBV6-5 and TRBJ1-1; TRBD1 agrees at 8 bases. Germline assignment: CDR1 MNHEY and CDR2 SVGAGI. This CDR3 region has 14 residues. V gave up 9 bases and J gave up 6 bases; unmatched junction bases: 12. In DNA form, the CDR3 reads TGTGCCAGGGAAAGGACAGGGAAGGGACCTGAAGCTTTCTTT. Amino acid sequence: CARERTGKGPEAFF.

The chain joins TRBV12-2 to TRBJ1-1. TRBV12-2 is marked as a pseudogene. The CDR3 length is 12 residues. The CDR3 coding sequence is TGTGCAAGTCGCTTAGGTGTAGAGGAAGCTTTCTTT. Protein product: CASRLGVEEAFF.

V is TRBV7-2 and J is TRBJ1-2, with a tentative D call TRBD1 (6 bases). V lost 3 bases and J lost 4, with 15 bases in between. The germline V gene has CDR1 SGHTA and CDR2 FQGNSA. CDR3 length equals 15 residues. The DNA for the CDR3 is TGTGCCAGCAGCTTGAGCACAGGGTCTGGCTATGGCTACACCTTC. This gives the protein CASSLSTGSGYGYTF.

V gene TRBV19 combines with J gene TRBJ2-1, with 11 positions matching TRBD2. The germline gives CDR1 LNHDA, CDR2 SQIVND (reference sequence). There are 18 residues in the CDR3. With V trimmed by 7 bases and J by 9 bases, 20 bases remained unmatched. The CDR3 here is CASTSVVGASGGYGEQFF. CDR3 DNA: TGTGCCAGTACCTCAGTCGTTGGGGCTAGCGGGGGGTATGGTGAGCAGTTCTTC.

As to this clone: Compared with germline, one end of the junction differs, possibly owing to a read error. The V and J genes are TRBV7-2 and TRBJ2-2; 10 bases map to TRBD2. The CDR3 covers 15 residues. Per germline, CDR1 SGHTA and CDR2 FQGNSA. This chain's CDR3 is CASTRGLANTGELFF. The CDR3 DNA reads as TGTGCCAGCACCCGGGGACTAGCGAATACCGGGGAGCTGTTTTTT.

This clone is a singleton in its sample. CDR3 amino acids: CASSFQGDSSGEQFF. The CDR3 coding sequence is TGTGCCAGCAGTTTTCAGGGGGACAGCTCTGGGGAGCAGTTCTTC. The chain combines TRBV2 with TRBJ2-1; 7 bases fit TRBD1. The CDR3 runs to 15 residues. The V gene end was trimmed by 5 bases and the J gene end by 10 bases; junction bases not matched to a gene: 14. The germline CDR1 and CDR2 sequences are SNHLY and FYNNEI.

CDR3 region: CASSQRETYNEQFF. DNA of the CDR3: TGTGCCAGCAGCCAGCGGGAGACTTACAATGAGCAGTTCTTC. V is TRBV11-2 and J is TRBJ2-1, with TRBD2 identical over 8 bases. J lost 4 bases, V lost 5 bases, and 4 bases had no gene match. Germline V gene data show CDR1 as SGHAT and CDR2 as FQNNGV. CDR3 length: 14 amino acids.

This sequence joins TRBV6-6 and TRBJ2-7; 8 bases line up with TRBD2. The CDR3 is 20 amino acids. The V and J ends lost 6 bases and 2 bases, in that order; junction bases with no gene match: 24. Germline loops: CDR1 MNHNY, CDR2 SVGAGI (reference sequence). The CDR3 spells CASSPMIQSGSKERAYEQYV. The DNA of the CDR3 is TGTGCCAGCAGCCCCATGATACAGAGCGGGAGTAAGGAAAGAGCCTACGAGCAGTACGTC.

This rearrangement joins TRBV6-5 to TRBJ1-1; TRBD1 agrees at 9 bases. The V gene's germline CDR1 is MNHEY and CDR2 SVGAGI. Losses at the gene ends were 5 bases for V and 1 base for J; bases not matched to a gene: 5. CDR3 length: 15 amino acids. CDR3 amino acids: CASSPQGASNTEAFF. The CDR3 region has the DNA TGTGCCAGCAGTCCACAGGGGGCGTCGAACACTGAAGCTTTCTTT.

This rearrangement joins TRBV10-3 to TRBJ1-3; 7 positions agree with TRBD1. This CDR3 spans 15 amino acids. V lost 7 bases to trimming and J lost 6 bases; unmatched junction nucleotides: 12. Germline CDR1 and CDR2: ENHRY and SYGVKD. In DNA, the CDR3 is TGTGCCATCAAAAAGACGAGGGGGCAAGAAAACACCATATATTTT. Translating gives CAIKKTRGQENTIYF.

This clone appeared a single time. The V gene is TRBV7-8, the J gene TRBJ2-3, with TRBD2 as a possible D gene (5 bases). The CDR3 is 14 amino acids. Germline loops: CDR1 SGHVS, CDR2 FQNEAQ. The ends were cut back, 2 bases at V and 15 bases at J, with 21 bases in the middle. CDR3 loop: CASSLLSERPWHYF. Written as DNA, the CDR3 is TGTGCCAGCAGCTTACTCTCGGAGCGGCCTTGGCATTATTTT.

The chain is built from TRBV29-1 and TRBJ2-5; 8 bases are a match to TRBD1. Unmatched junction bases numbered 10, after V lost 8 bases and J lost 5 bases. Germline V gives CDR1 SQVTM, CDR2 ANQGSEA. The CDR3 sequence is 13 residues long. CDR3 protein: CSSWDRPGETQYF. The CDR3 nucleotides are TGCAGCAGCTGGGACAGGCCCGGGGAGACCCAGTACTTC.

The J gene is TRBJ1-1, the V gene TRBV5-8; 7 bases are a match to TRBD1. The CDR3 covers 15 residues. Per the germline V gene, CDR1 is SGHTS and CDR2 is YDEGEE. Trimming cost V 3 bases and J 4 bases; bases outside gene matches: 9. In nucleotides, the CDR3 is TGTGCCAGCAGCTCGGGGACAGCACACCTCACTGAAGCTTTCTTT. Translation gives CASSSGTAHLTEAFF.

The chain carries TRBV28 and TRBJ1-2; 8 nucleotides align to TRBD1. The CDR3 contains 13 residues. CDR1 is MDHEN and CDR2 is SYDVKM in the germline V gene. The ends lost 8 bases at V and 6 bases at J; junction bases unmatched: 8. The CDR3 sequence: CASFRTGRDGYTF. CDR3 DNA sequence: TGTGCCAGCTTTAGGACAGGGCGCGATGGCTACACCTTC.

This sequence joins TRBV4-2 and TRBJ1-1, with 9 bases identical to TRBD1. CDR3 size: 16 residues. V lost 4 bases to trimming and J lost 2 bases; unmatched junction nucleotides: 8. Germline CDR1 and CDR2: LGHNA and YNFKEQ. The CDR3 region is CASSPSDRGYNTEAFF. As DNA, the CDR3 is TGTGCCAGCAGCCCCTCGGACAGGGGCTATAACACTGAAGCTTTCTTT.

V gene TRBV6-5 combines with J gene TRBJ1-2; maybe TRBD1 (5 bases). The CDR3 extends over 14 amino acids. Deletions cut 7 bases from V and 4 bases from J, with 16 bases between. Germline V gives CDR1 MNHEY, CDR2 SVGAGI. The CDR3 DNA reads as TGTGCCAGCACATGGCAGGGCGACGGCTATGGCTACACCTTC. Protein: CASTWQGDGYGYTF.

This chain uses TRBV7-9 with TRBJ1-5; D is unclear. CDR1 is SEHNR and CDR2 is FQNEAQ in the germline V gene (reference sequence). V was pared by 1 base and J by 0 bases, with 7 bases between. CDR3 length equals 15 residues. The CDR3, as DNA: TGTGCCAGCAGCTTAGGGCAGATTAGCAATCAGCCCCAGCATTTT. It specifies CASSLGQISNQPQHF.

The chain is built from TRBV6-2 or TRBV6-3 and TRBJ2-1, with 11 bases aligning to TRBD2. The CDR3 is 15 residues long. From germline, CDR1 is MNHEY and CDR2 SVGEGT. J lost 5 bases, V lost 6 bases, and 6 bases had no gene match. The CDR3 spells CASSPGTSGNNEQFF. The DNA for the CDR3 is TGTGCCAGCAGCCCCGGGACTAGCGGAAACAATGAGCAGTTCTTC.

The J gene is TRBJ1-2, the V gene TRBV6-1, with 8 bases matching TRBD1. CDR1 and CDR2 from the germline V gene are MNHNS and SASEGT. Trimming removed 1 base from V and 4 bases from J; junction bases left unmatched: 8. This CDR3 has 16 amino acids. The CDR3 DNA follows: TGTGCCAGCAGTGAAGTTTCGACAGGGGTGGGCTATGGCTACACCTTC. Translated, it gives CASSEVSTGVGYGYTF.

V is TRBV5-1 and J is TRBJ2-5, with 13 bases lining up with TRBD2. CDR1 is SGHRS and CDR2 is YFSETQ in the germline V gene. After removal of 6 bases from V and 5 bases from J, the junction contained 13 bases not matched to a gene. The CDR3 is 17 amino acids. CDR3 sequence: CASTIGTSGGVGETQYF. CDR3 bases: TGCGCCAGCACCATTGGTACTAGCGGGGGGGTCGGCGAGACCCAGTACTTC.

This rearrangement joins TRBV4-2 to TRBJ1-3; TRBD1 aligns across 10 bases. The length of the CDR3 is 16 residues. Trimming at V came to 4 bases and at J to 4 bases, leaving 7 bases not matched to a gene. Germline V gene data show CDR1 as LGHNA and CDR2 as YNFKEQ. The CDR3 DNA sequence: TGTGCCAGCAGCCCGAAGACAGGGGGCAAGGGAAACACCATATATTTT. As protein: CASSPKTGGKGNTIYF.

This chain uses TRBV15 with TRBJ1-1; 7 bases match TRBD1. The CDR3 length is 12 residues. Germline CDR1 is LNHNV and CDR2 is YYDKDF (reference sequence). Trimming removed 4 bases from V and 4 bases from J; junction bases left unmatched: 0. The CDR3 DNA sequence: TGTGCCACCAGCAACAGGGGCACTGAAGCTTTCTTT. Translated: CATSNRGTEAFF. The entire variable domain, with the rest obtained from reference TRBV15 and TRBJ1-1, is as follows: DAMVIQNPRYQVTQFGKPVTLSCSQTLNHNVMYWYQQKSSQAPKLLFHYYDKDFNNEADTPDNFQSRRPNTSFCFLDIRSPGLGDTAMYLCATSNRGTEAFFGQGTRLTVV.